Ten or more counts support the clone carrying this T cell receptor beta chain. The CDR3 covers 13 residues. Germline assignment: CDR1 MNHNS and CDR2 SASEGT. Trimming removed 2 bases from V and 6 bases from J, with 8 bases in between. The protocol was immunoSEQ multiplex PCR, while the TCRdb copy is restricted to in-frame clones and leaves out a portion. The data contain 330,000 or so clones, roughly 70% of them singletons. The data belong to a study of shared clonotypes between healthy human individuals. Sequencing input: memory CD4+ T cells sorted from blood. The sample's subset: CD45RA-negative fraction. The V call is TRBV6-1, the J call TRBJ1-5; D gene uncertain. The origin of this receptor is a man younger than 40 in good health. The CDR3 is CASSELYRQPQHF. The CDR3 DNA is TGTGCCAGCAGTGAACTATACCGTCAGCCCCAGCATTTT.